This T cell receptor (beta chain) was sequenced for a study of CD8 T cells in Susac syndrome. Findings of the study overall: An acknowledgment was made by the study that its TCR sequencing and HLA analysis involved relatively few individuals.

CD8+ and CD4+ T cells from blood underwent TCR beta sequencing. FACS enriched CD8+ TEMRA cells, while bulk CD8+ and CD4+ were negatively isolated. This CDR3 is built from 14 residues. The RNA input was 0.5 to 1 ug, and it was reverse transcribed with random hexamers. The amplification used immunoSEQ multiplex PCR on TCR beta CDR3; it spanned 54 Vbeta and 13 Jbeta. TCRdb used MiXCR to reprocess the immunoSEQ multiplex PCR reads, holding one entry per CDR3 protein. The sample includes about 160,000 distinct CDR3 sequences, 90% to 95% of them seen just once. Worth noting for this clonotype: What it binds is unknown.

The TCR was taken from a human donor in good health. The sequencing sample was made of CD4+ T cells from PBMCs. The chain joins TRBV21-1 to TRBJ2-7; no check of the table's D call, TRBD2, against the DNA was made. TRBV21-1 is a recognized pseudogene. The DNA of the CDR3 is TGTGCCAGCATTGGGACTAGCGGAATCTACGAGCAGTACTTC. This sequence encodes CASIGTSGIYEQYF.